The entry below describes one T cell receptor (beta chain). No antigen is known for it. Per-base qualities were not stored, and no clone one base away is much larger. The entry originates in a study of PD-1 and CTLA-4 blockade in melanoma (dated by TCRdb to about 2021). Background for the entire study: In patients with melanoma, the researchers looked at the effects of CTLA-4 blockade versus PD-1 blockade on the CD8 T cell response that was melanoma-reactive.

The CDR3 covers 16 residues, taking in both the cysteine and the phenylalanine. Only the CDR3 DNA stays, 48 bases, in frame from base 1. V gives up 0 bases and J gives up 0 bases, and the segment between their germline ends measures 8 bases. The germline V gene specifies ENHRY as CDR1 and SYGVKD as CDR2. The library came from the immunoSEQ multiplex PCR assay. The clones in this table, taken by TCRdb from immuneACCESS, are in-frame only. Not every clone is retained; where verified, under half of the shortfall comes from an unresolved V gene, and the cause of the rest is unknown. The sample has about 16,000 clones on record, about 70% of them singletons. The top ten hold roughly 15% of the sample.

The chain uses TRBV10-3 and TRBJ1-4; a confident D gene designation cannot be given. Sequences were derived from CD8+ T cells from peripheral blood, sampled from a patient given anti-PD-1 treatment. The TCR originated in a human donor with melanoma. Here the CDR3 is given as CAISESPTATNEKLFF. At the DNA level, the sequence is TGTGCCATCAGTGAGTCCCCGACTGCAACTAATGAAAAACTGTTTTTT.